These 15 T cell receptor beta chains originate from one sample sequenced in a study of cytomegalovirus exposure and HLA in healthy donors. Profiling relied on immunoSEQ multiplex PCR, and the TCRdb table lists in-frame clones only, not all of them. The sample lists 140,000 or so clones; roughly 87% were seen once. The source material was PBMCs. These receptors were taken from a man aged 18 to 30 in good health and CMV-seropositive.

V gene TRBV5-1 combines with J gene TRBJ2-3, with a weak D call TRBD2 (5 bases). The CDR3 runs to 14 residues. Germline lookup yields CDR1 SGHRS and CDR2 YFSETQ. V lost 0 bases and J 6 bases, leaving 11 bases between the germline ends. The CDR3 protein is CASSLVGSSDTQYF. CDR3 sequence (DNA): TGCGCCAGCAGCTTGGTGGGGAGTAGCGATACGCAGTATTTT.

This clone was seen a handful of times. CDR3 protein: CASSGGGGGGYTF. CDR3 bases: TGTGCCAGCAGCGGGGGGGGTGGAGGCGGCTACACCTTC. The rearrangement uses TRBV5-4 and TRBJ1-2; D may be TRBD1 (5 bases). Germline values: CDR1 SGHNT, CDR2 YYREEE (reference sequence). The CDR3 consists of 13 residues. Trimming removed 4 bases from V and 8 bases from J, with 15 bases in between. The whole variable domain, filled in from reference TRBV5-4 and TRBJ1-2, reads ETGVTQSPTHLIKTRGQQVTLRCSSQSGHNTVSWYQQALGQGPQFIFQYYREEENGRGNFPPRFSGLQFPNYSSELNVNALELDDSALYLCASSGGGGGGYTFGSGTRLTVV.

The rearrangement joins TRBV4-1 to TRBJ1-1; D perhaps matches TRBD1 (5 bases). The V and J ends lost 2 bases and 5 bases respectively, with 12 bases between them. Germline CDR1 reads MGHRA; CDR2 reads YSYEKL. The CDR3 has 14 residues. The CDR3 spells CASSQYGGSTEAFF. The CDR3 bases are TGCGCCAGCAGCCAATACGGGGGTAGTACTGAAGCTTTCTTT.

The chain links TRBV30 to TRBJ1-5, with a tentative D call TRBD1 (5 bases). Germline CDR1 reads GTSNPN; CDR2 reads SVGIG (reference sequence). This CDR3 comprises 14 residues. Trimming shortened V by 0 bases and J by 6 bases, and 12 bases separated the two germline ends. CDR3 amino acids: CAWSVARGTQPQHF. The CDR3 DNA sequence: TGTGCCTGGAGTGTAGCAAGGGGAACTCAGCCCCAGCATTTT.

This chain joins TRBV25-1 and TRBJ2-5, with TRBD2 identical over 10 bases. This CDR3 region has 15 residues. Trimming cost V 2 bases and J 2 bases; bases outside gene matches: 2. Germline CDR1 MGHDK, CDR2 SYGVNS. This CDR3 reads CASSEPTSGQETQYF. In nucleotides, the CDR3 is TGTGCCAGCAGTGAACCGACTAGCGGGCAAGAGACCCAGTACTTC.

CDR3 bases: TGTGCCAGCACCTTACAGGGTTTCGGAGAGACCCAGTACTTC. Protein product: CASTLQGFGETQYF. The chain recombines TRBV5-4 with TRBJ2-5; the D gene is possibly TRBD1 (6 bases). Trimming pared 6 bases from V and 4 bases from J, leaving 16 bases between. The germline CDR1 and CDR2 sequences are SGHNT and YYREEE (reference sequence). The CDR3 loop spans 14 amino acids.

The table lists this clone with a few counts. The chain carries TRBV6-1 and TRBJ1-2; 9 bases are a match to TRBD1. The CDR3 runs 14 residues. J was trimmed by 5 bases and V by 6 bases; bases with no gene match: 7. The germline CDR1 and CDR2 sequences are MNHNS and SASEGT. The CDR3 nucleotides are TGTGCCAGCAGCGGGACAGGGTCGTGGTATGGCTACACCTTC. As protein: CASSGTGSWYGYTF.

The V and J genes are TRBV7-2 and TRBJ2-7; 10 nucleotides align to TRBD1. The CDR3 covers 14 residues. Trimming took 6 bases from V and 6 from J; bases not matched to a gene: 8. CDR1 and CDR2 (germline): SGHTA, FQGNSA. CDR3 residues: CASRPQGQGIEQYF. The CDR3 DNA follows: TGTGCCAGCAGACCCCAGGGACAGGGGATCGAGCAGTACTTC.

CDR3 loop: CAWTKTDTYEQYF. The CDR3, as DNA: TGTGCCTGGACCAAGACAGATACCTACGAGCAGTACTTC. V and J are TRBV30 and TRBJ2-7, with a tentative D call TRBD1 (5 bases). This CDR3 contains 13 residues. The germline V gene encodes CDR1 GTSNPN and CDR2 SVGIG (reference sequence). Trimming took off 4 bases at V and 2 bases at J, with 12 bases between the two ends.

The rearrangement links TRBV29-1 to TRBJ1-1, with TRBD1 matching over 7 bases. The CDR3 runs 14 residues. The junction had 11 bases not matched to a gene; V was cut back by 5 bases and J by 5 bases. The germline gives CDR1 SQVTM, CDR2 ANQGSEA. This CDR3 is CSVQGGGGWTEAFF. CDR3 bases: TGCAGCGTTCAAGGGGGCGGGGGATGGACTGAAGCTTTCTTT.

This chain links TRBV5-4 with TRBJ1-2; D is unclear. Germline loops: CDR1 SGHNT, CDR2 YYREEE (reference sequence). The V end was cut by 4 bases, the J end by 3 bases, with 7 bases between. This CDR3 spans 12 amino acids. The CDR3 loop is CASSPGDYGYTF. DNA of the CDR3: TGTGCCAGCAGCCCCGGTGACTATGGCTACACCTTC.

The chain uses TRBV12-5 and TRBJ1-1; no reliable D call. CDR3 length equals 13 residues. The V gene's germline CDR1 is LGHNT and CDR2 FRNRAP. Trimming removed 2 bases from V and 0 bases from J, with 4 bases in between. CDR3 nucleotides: TGTGCTAGTGGTTTGTCTATGAACACTGAAGCTTTCTTT. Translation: CASGLSMNTEAFF.

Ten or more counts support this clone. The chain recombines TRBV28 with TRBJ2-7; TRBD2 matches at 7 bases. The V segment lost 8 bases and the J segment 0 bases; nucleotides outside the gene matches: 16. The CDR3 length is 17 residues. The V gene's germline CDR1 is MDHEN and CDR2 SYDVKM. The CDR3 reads CASQRGGLAESSYEQYF. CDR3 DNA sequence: TGTGCCAGCCAGAGGGGAGGTCTAGCGGAGAGCTCCTACGAGCAGTACTTC.

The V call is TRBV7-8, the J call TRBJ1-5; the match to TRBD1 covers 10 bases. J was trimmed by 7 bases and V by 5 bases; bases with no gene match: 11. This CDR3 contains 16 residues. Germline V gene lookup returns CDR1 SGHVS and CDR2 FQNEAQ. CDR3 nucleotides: TGTGCCAGCAGCCAACCCGGGACAGGGGATCACCAGCCCCAGCATTTT. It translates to CASSQPGTGDHQPQHF.

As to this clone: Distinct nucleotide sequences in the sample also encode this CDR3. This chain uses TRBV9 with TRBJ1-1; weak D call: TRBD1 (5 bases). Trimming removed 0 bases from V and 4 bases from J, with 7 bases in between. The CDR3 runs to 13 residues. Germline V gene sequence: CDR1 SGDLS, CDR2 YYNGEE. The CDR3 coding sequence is TGTGCCAGCAGCGTAGGTCAGGGCACTGAAGCTTTCTTT. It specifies CASSVGQGTEAFF. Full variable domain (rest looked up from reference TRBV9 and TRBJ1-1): DSGVTQTPKHLITATGQRVTLRCSPRSGDLSVYWYQQSLDQGLQFLIQYYNGEERAKGNILERFSAQQFPDLHSELNLSSLELGDSALYFCASSVGQGTEAFFGQGTRLTVV.